The 4 T cell receptor beta chains presented below share a single source sample, sequenced in a study of blood T cell repertoires in COVID-19. This table comes from immunoSEQ multiplex PCR, and its TCRdb copy is limited to in-frame clones, with some not included. The table records more than 25,000 clones, 65% to 90% of them present only once. Specimen: peripheral blood. These receptors came from a human donor in a cohort sampled during active COVID-19.

The rearrangement uses TRBV20-1 and TRBJ1-1; possible D gene TRBD1, 5 bases. Per the germline V gene, CDR1 is DFQATT and CDR2 is SNEGSKA (reference sequence). The CDR3 length is 14 residues. The V end was cut by 6 bases, the J end by 7 bases, with 21 bases between. The CDR3 bases are TGCAGTGCCAGTCGGGGGATGGGGTCGAGTGAAGCTTTCTTT. Translation: CSASRGMGSSEAFF.

The J gene is TRBJ1-2, the V gene TRBV27; 7 nucleotides line up with TRBD1. The CDR3 consists of 13 residues. CDR1 is MNHEY, CDR2 SMNVEV, per germline (reference sequence). The V and J ends lost 5 bases and 6 bases, in that order; junction bases with no gene match: 6. The CDR3 loop is CASSIDRVHGYTF. The CDR3 nucleotides are TGTGCCAGCAGTATCGACAGGGTCCATGGCTACACCTTC.

The genes are TRBV29-1 and TRBJ2-7; 10 positions match TRBD2. The CDR3 has 12 amino acids. Germline V gene data show CDR1 as SQVTM and CDR2 as ANQGSEA. Germline trimming cut 6 bases from V and 3 bases from J; bases unmatched to any gene: 2. The CDR3 protein is CSVQREGYEQYF. Written as DNA, the CDR3 is TGCAGCGTCCAGCGGGAGGGCTACGAGCAGTACTTC.

The V call is TRBV7-2, the J call TRBJ1-2; 7 nucleotides line up with TRBD1. The CDR3 consists of 12 residues. The trim removed 4 bases at V and 9 bases at J, leaving 5 bases unmatched. Germline CDR1 is SGHTA and CDR2 is FQGNSA. The DNA for the CDR3 is TGTGCCAGCAGCTCCTTGACAGGGAGCTACACCTTC. Translating it yields CASSSLTGSYTF.